Listed below are T cell receptor beta chains from one sample, sequenced in a study of T cells after yellow fever vaccination. One entry per CDR3 protein, called by TCRdb with MiXCR from the 5' RACE reads. The data contain about 330,000 distinct CDR3 sequences, roughly 8.4% of them singletons. The sequencing here drew on PBMCs, taken about 41 days after the first yellow fever vaccination. All receptors come from a man aged 18 to 30 who received the YFV17D yellow fever vaccine. Each CDR3 is given with its conserved first and last residue. Only some rows state a clone size, as once, few, many or a class for expanded clones.

clone_size j_call v_call cdr3_aa
few TRBJ1-1 TRBV2 CASRPLYRDRNTEAFF
few TRBJ1-6 TRBV27 CASSLQGDAGSPLHF
few TRBJ2-5 TRBV27 CASSLGVDSIQETQYF
NA TRBJ2-1 TRBV29-1 CSVESGGHNEQFF
many TRBJ1-6 TRBV11-2 CASSDSPGNSPLHF
NA TRBJ2-7 TRBV6-1 CASQVAVLSYEQYF
NA TRBJ1-1 TRBV20-1 CSAHRETEAFF
NA TRBJ2-5 TRBV11-1 CASSLGQANSNQETQYF
few TRBJ2-5 TRBV5-1 CASSLLTGTQSGAQYF
few TRBJ1-1 TRBV7-9 CASSFPMNTEAFF
few TRBJ2-3 TRBV14 CASSQGKLAGEDTQYF
NA TRBJ2-5 TRBV27 CASSLAPGGEYQETQYF
NA TRBJ2-3 TRBV7-2 CASSPPPRQGGTDTQYF
NA TRBJ1-2 TRBV11-2 CASSEDRINYGYTF
few TRBJ2-3 TRBV6-2/TRBV6-3 CASSYQGLSTDTQYF
many TRBJ2-3 TRBV20-1 CSANRGGRTDTQYF
few TRBJ2-2 TRBV5-1 CASSFTAGPEFGELFF
NA TRBJ2-1 TRBV7-9 CASSFGGGSIVNEQFF
many TRBJ2-5 TRBV27 CASSLSGETQYF
few TRBJ2-1 TRBV30 CAGGFINEQFF
NA TRBJ2-1 TRBV4-1 CASSQPTRSNEQFF
few TRBJ2-3 TRBV7-2 CASRGGVVQYF
few TRBJ2-7 TRBV6-1 CASSERAGPAYEQYF
NA TRBJ1-2 TRBV3-1 CASSQRGTRGYTF
few TRBJ1-1 TRBV20-1 CSARPILSEAFF
NA TRBJ2-4 TRBV29-1 CSVTGSYIQYF
few TRBJ1-1 TRBV10-3 CAISVSNTEAFF
few TRBJ2-6 TRBV15 CATTDPDRWTSGANVLTF
few TRBJ1-5 TRBV30 CAWSVPGRSNQPQHF
few TRBJ2-1 TRBV12-3/TRBV12-4 CASRPVAGEQFF
few TRBJ2-7 TRBV15 CATSRDVGRAYEQYF
few TRBJ1-2 TRBV24-1 CATSDSSNYGYTF
few TRBJ2-5 TRBV6-2/TRBV6-3 CASTYRGDRETQYF
few TRBJ2-1 TRBV4-2 CASSQVAQGLYNEQFF
many TRBJ2-1 TRBV20-1 CSARGPAGEQFF
NA TRBJ2-3 TRBV12-3/TRBV12-4 CASSLFAGRTDTQYF
NA TRBJ2-3 TRBV2 CASSRQGVEADTQYF
NA TRBJ1-1 TRBV7-9 CASRPPLRTGPNTEAFF
many TRBJ2-3 TRBV20-1 CSAASGSDTQYF
NA TRBJ1-5 TRBV4-3 CASSQDREPDGGKHF
few TRBJ2-5 TRBV24-1 CATSDPPKKDSLLSQETQYF
NA TRBJ2-2 TRBV5-1 CASWSDGTQFANTGELFF